This record covers a single TCR beta chain. The record originates from a study of blood T cell repertoires in COVID-19. V was clipped by 6 bases and J by 2 bases, with 17 bases between them. CDR1 is MNHEY, CDR2 SVGAGI, per germline. There are 15 residues in the CDR3. Libraries were prepared by immunoSEQ multiplex PCR; TCRdb keeps only in-frame clonotypes and omits some of them. Here the sample spans 150,000 to 200,000 clones, approximately 90% being singletons. V and J are TRBV6-5 and TRBJ2-7; D might be TRBD2 (5 bases). The clonotype originates from a man aged 65 to 79 with active or convalescent COVID-19. The specimen was peripheral blood. This CDR3 is CASRNQRLGTYEQYF. CDR3 DNA sequence: TGTGCCAGCAGGAACCAAAGACTCGGGACCTACGAGCAGTACTTC.